This T cell receptor beta chain was sequenced during a study of cytomegalovirus exposure and HLA in healthy donors. Study-wide findings and caveats: Likely technical artifact: a cluster of highly shared sequence variants. Later analysis placed DRB1 highest and HLA-C lowest in TCR association rates, which differed by HLA locus. Researchers reported in a later analysis that common viral pathogens appeared linked to several top clusters.

The PCR contained 60 Vbeta and 13 Jbeta primers. Method: immunoSEQ multiplex PCR; TCRdb's copy keeps in-frame clones and lacks some. The data contain over 150,000 clones, 80% of them seen just once; the ten biggest clones take up 1%. V lost 3 bases to trimming and J lost 11 bases, with 10 bases between them. CDR1 and CDR2 (germline): MNHEY, SMNVEV (reference sequence). The CDR3 has 11 residues. This clone is a singleton in its sample. Its antigen remains unknown. The clonotype originates from a woman aged 45-65 years in good health and CMV-seropositive. The chain employs TRBV27 and TRBJ2-5, with a possible D match to TRBD2 (5 bases). Sequencing was carried out using PBMCs. The CDR3 region is CASSFAGKQYF. The CDR3 DNA is TGTGCCAGCAGTTTTGCCGGGAAACAGTACTTC.